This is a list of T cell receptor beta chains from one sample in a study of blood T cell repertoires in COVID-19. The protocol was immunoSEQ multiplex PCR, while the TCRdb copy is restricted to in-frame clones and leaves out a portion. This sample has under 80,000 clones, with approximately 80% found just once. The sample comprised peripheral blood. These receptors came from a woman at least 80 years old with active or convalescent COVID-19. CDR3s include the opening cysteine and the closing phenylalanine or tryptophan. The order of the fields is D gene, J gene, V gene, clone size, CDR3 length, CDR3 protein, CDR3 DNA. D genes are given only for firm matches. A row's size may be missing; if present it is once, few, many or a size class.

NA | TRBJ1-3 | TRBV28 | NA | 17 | CASSLGGVRAGGNTIYF | TGTGCCAGCAGTTTGGGGGGGGTTAGGGCCGGTGGAAACACCATATATTTT
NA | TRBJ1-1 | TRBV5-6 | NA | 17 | CASSLVGRGYMNTEAFF | TGTGCCAGCAGCTTAGTTGGCAGGGGTTACATGAACACTGAAGCTTTCTTT
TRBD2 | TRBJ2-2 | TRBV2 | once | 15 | CASRGTSVNTGELFF | TGTGCCAGCAGGGGGACTAGCGTGAACACCGGGGAGCTGTTTTTT
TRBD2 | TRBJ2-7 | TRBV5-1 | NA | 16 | CASSLGQREGLYEQYF | TGCGCCAGCAGCTTGGGCCAGCGGGAGGGCCTCTACGAGCAGTACTTC
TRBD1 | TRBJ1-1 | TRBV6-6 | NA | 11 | CASSTDRGAFF | TGTGCCAGCAGTACCGACAGGGGAGCTTTCTTT
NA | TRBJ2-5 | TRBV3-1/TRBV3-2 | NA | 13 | CASSQAVMVTQYF | TGTGCCAGCAGCCAAGCGGTCATGGTCACCCAGTACTTC
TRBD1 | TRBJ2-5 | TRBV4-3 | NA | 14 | CASSLWTGQETQYF | TGCGCCAGCAGCCTGTGGACAGGGCAAGAGACCCAGTACTTC
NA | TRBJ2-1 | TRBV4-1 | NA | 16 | CASSQDLGPFGDEQFF | TGCGCCAGCAGCCAAGATCTGGGCCCATTCGGGGATGAGCAGTTCTTC
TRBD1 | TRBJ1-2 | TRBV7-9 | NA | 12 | CASRTGGLGYTF | TGTGCCTCCCGGACAGGGGGCCTTGGCTACACCTTC
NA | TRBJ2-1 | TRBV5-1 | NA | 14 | CASSLGRWGDEQFF | TGCGCCAGCAGCTTGGGGCGCTGGGGGGATGAGCAGTTCTTC
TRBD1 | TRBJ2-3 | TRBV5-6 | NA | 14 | CASSFTGGGDTQYF | TGTGCCAGCAGCTTCACAGGGGGCGGAGATACGCAGTATTTT
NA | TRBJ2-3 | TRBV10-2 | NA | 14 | CASRDSGSTDTQYF | TGCGCCAGCAGGGACTCAGGAAGCACAGATACGCAGTATTTT
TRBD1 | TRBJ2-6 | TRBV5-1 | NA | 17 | CASSEPGQGSGANVLTF | TGCGCCAGTTCGGAACCGGGACAGGGCTCCGGGGCCAACGTCCTGACTTTC
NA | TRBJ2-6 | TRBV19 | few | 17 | CASSLRPGGTGANVLTF | TGTGCCAGTAGTCTACGGCCTGGGGGCACTGGGGCCAACGTCCTGACTTTC
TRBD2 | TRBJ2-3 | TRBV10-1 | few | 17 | CASSELVAGGSTDTQYF | TGCGCCAGCAGTGAGCTGGTAGCGGGGGGTAGCACAGATACGCAGTATTTT
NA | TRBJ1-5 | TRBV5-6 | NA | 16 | CASSLRTSGTTQPQHF | TGTGCCAGCAGCTTGAGAACATCCGGGACAACTCAGCCCCAGCATTTT
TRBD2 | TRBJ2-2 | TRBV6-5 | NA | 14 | CASRTSGAGGELFF | TGTGCCAGCAGAACTAGCGGGGCCGGCGGGGAGCTGTTTTTT
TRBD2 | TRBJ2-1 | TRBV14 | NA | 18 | CASSQELERGSSYNEQFF | TGTGCCAGCAGCCAAGAACTGGAGCGGGGGAGCTCCTACAATGAGCAGTTCTTC
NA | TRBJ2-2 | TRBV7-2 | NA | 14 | CASSQSGQRRELFF | TGTGCCAGCAGCCAATCCGGACAGCGCCGGGAGCTGTTTTTT
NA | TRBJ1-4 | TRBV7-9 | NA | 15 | CASSPEGGTNEKLFF | TGTGCCAGCAGCCCAGAGGGGGGGACTAATGAAAAACTGTTTTTT
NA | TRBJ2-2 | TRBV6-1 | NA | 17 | CASSEPWAGLNTGELFF | TGTGCCAGCAGTGAGCCATGGGCGGGGCTCAACACCGGGGAGCTGTTTTTT
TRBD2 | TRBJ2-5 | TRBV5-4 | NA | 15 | CASSLGLAGQETQYF | TGTGCCAGCAGCTTGGGGTTAGCGGGCCAAGAGACCCAGTACTTC
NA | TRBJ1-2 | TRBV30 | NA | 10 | CACVGYGYTF | TGTGCCTGTGTCGGCTATGGCTACACCTTC
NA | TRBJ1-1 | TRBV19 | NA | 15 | CASSPDWGPGTEAFF | TGTGCCAGTAGTCCCGATTGGGGGCCGGGGACTGAAGCTTTCTTT
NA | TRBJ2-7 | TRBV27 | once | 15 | CASSLADKPFYEQYF | TGTGCCAGCAGTTTGGCGGACAAGCCTTTCTACGAGCAGTACTTC
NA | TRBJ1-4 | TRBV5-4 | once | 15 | CASSSRQVGFEKLFF | TGTGCCAGCAGCTCTCGACAGGTCGGCTTTGAAAAACTGTTTTTT
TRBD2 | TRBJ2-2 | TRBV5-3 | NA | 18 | CARSWGGCCGIGTGELFF | TGTGCCAGAAGCTGGGGGGGTTGTTGCGGCATCGGCACCGGGGAGCTGTTTTTT
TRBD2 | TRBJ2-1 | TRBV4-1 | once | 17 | CASSQGTSGRPYNEQFF | TGCGCCAGCAGCCAAGGGACTAGCGGGAGGCCCTACAATGAGCAGTTCTTC
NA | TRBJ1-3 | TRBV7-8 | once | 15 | CASSRDSVSGNTIYF | TGTGCCAGCAGCCGGGACTCCGTCTCTGGAAACACCATATATTTT
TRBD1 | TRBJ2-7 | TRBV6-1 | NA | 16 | CASSALLRQGASEQYF | TGTGCCAGCAGTGCCCTACTTCGACAGGGGGCCTCCGAGCAGTACTTC
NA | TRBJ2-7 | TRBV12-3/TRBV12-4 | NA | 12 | CASSGLAREQYF | TGTGCCAGCAGTGGACTGGCGCGCGAGCAGTACTTC
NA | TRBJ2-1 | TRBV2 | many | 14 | CASSGMSSYNEQFF | TGTGCCAGCAGCGGGATGAGCTCCTACAATGAGCAGTTCTTC
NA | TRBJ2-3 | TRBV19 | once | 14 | CASSLPRGVDTQYF | TGTGCCAGTAGTCTCCCCAGGGGTGTAGATACGCAGTATTTT
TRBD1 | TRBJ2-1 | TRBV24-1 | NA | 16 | CATSDPGQGMGNEQFF | TGTGCCACCAGTGACCCGGGACAGGGCATGGGAAATGAGCAGTTCTTC
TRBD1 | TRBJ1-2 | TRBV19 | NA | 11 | CATAGTGDYTF | TGTGCCACCGCCGGGACAGGGGACTACACCTTC
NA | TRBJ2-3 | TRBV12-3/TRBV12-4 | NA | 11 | CASSLTDTQYF | TGTGCCAGCAGTCTTACAGATACGCAGTATTTT
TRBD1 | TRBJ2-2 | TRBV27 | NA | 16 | CASSSWDSGNTGELFF | TGTGCCAGCAGTTCCTGGGACAGCGGGAACACCGGGGAGCTGTTTTTT
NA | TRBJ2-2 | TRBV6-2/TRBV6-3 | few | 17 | CASSYSLGAPNTGELFF | TGTGCCAGCAGTTACTCGCTAGGGGCACCTAACACCGGGGAGCTGTTTTTT
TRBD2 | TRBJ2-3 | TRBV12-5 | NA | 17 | CASGRGLAGGQADTQYF | TGTGCTAGTGGCCGGGGACTAGCGGGAGGTCAGGCAGATACGCAGTATTTT
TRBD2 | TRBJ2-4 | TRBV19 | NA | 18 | CASSRPSGRALVKNIQYF | TGTGCCAGTAGCCGTCCTAGCGGGAGGGCCTTGGTGAAAAACATTCAGTACTTC